This T cell receptor beta chain was recovered during a study of blood T cell repertoires in COVID-19. Study-level background: The United States, Italy and Spain provided the acute and convalescent COVID-19 samples.

Data came from immunoSEQ multiplex PCR; TCRdb stores just in-frame clones and leaves some out. Here the sample spans 37,000 or so clones, 75% to 90% being singletons. V was cut by 2 bases and J by 0 bases, with 7 bases left in between. The length of the CDR3 is 14 residues. Germline CDR1 and CDR2: SNHLY and FYNNEI. The receptor was derived from a man aged 70 or older with acute or convalescent COVID-19. Source material: peripheral blood. This sequence joins TRBV2 and TRBJ1-1, with no clear D. The CDR3 region is CASSENSLNTEAFF. The CDR3 region has the DNA TGTGCCAGCAGTGAAAACAGTTTGAACACTGAAGCTTTCTTT.